This T cell receptor beta chain is from a study of response to subunit inactivated influenza vaccine. There are a few counts of this clonotype. TCRdb reprocessed the RT-PCR reads with MiXCR, giving one entry per CDR3 protein. The profile shows just under 550,000 distinct CDR3 sequences, less than 25% of them singletons. The junction had 10 bases not matched to a gene; V was cut back by 6 bases and J by 6 bases. The CDR3 extends over 15 amino acids. The germline V gene has CDR1 ENHRY and CDR2 SYGVKD. The sample was also reused in another study, on T cells expressing NK-cell markers. That paper states: The TCR beta cDNA came from 5'RACE template switching with UMIs.

This specimen consisted of CD4+ T cells sorted from PBMCs, obtained 11 to 12 days after vaccination. This sequence joins TRBV10-3 and TRBJ2-3; TRBD2 agrees at 9 bases. This clonotype was obtained from a man in his fifties who received an inactivated influenza vaccine. For the CDR3, the DNA is TGTGCCATCAGCCAGGGGAGAAGCGGGGGGGATACGCAGTATTTT. Translation gives CAISQGRSGGDTQYF.